These 22 T cell receptor beta chains were all obtained from the same sample, sequenced in a study of shared clonotypes between healthy human individuals. Measured with immunoSEQ multiplex PCR; TCRdb has only the in-frame clones, and not every one. Among roughly 1 million clones listed, under 80% were seen once. Sequencing was done on a sample of memory CD4+ T cells sorted from blood. Specified subset: CD45RA-negative fraction. These receptors were taken from a man aged 18 to 35 in good health.

This clone was seen a handful of times. The chain couples TRBV5-1 to TRBJ2-3; 15 bases map to TRBD2. The V gene end was trimmed by 4 bases and the J gene end by 4 bases; junction bases not matched to a gene: 7. Germline CDR1 reads SGHRS; CDR2 reads YFSETQ. The CDR3 is made up of 17 amino acids. CDR3 region: CASSHGLAGGRADTQYF. As DNA, the CDR3 is TGCGCCAGCAGCCACGGACTAGCGGGAGGGCGCGCAGATACGCAGTATTTT. Combining the CDR3 with reference TRBV5-1 and TRBJ2-3 gives the whole variable domain KAGVTQTPRYLIKTRGQQVTLSCSPISGHRSVSWYQQTPGQGLQFLFEYFSETQRNKGNFPGRFSGRQFSNSRSEMNVSTLELGDSALYLCASSHGLAGGRADTQYFGPGTRLTVL.

J is TRBJ1-1 and V is TRBV5-1; no firm D call. This CDR3 contains 13 residues. Germline lookup yields CDR1 SGHRS and CDR2 YFSETQ. V lost 6 bases, J lost 4 bases, and 13 bases lay in between. The CDR3 protein is CASNTRGGTEAFF. CDR3 bases: TGCGCCAGCAATACACGGGGAGGCACTGAAGCTTTCTTT.

V is TRBV4-1 and J is TRBJ1-2; tentative D call: TRBD1 (5 bases). CDR1 and CDR2 from the germline V gene are MGHRA and YSYEKL. The CDR3 totals 15 residues. V was shortened by 4 bases and J by 4 bases, with 16 bases between the two germline ends. Here the CDR3 DNA reads TGCGCCAGCAGCCCCCTCATCGACAGCGCCTATGGCTACACCTTC. Protein: CASSPLIDSAYGYTF.

The V call is TRBV5-6, the J call TRBJ1-3, with D hard to call. Trimming pared 2 bases from V and 0 bases from J, leaving 9 bases between. CDR3 length equals 15 residues. Per germline, CDR1 SGHDT and CDR2 YYEEEE. The CDR3 spells CASSLGRLSGNTIYF. In DNA form, the CDR3 reads TGTGCCAGCAGCTTAGGACGGCTCTCTGGAAACACCATATATTTT.

This clone was observed a handful of times. CDR3 nucleotide sequence: TGTGCCAGCAGTGCCGACAGGGGGGAGACCCAGTACTTC. Translating gives CASSADRGETQYF. The chain couples TRBV2 to TRBJ2-5; 9 nucleotides line up with TRBD1. The J segment lost 5 bases and the V segment lost 4 bases, leaving 2 bases of the junction unmatched. The CDR3 runs 13 residues. The germline CDR1 and CDR2 sequences are SNHLY and FYNNEI. The full variable domain, rest sourced from reference TRBV2 and TRBJ2-5, is EPEVTQTPSHQVTQMGQEVILRCVPISNHLYFYWYRQILGQKVEFLVSFYNNEISEKSEIFDDQFSVERPDGSNFTLKIRSTKLEDSAMYFCASSADRGETQYFGPGTRLLVL.

The chain joins TRBV2 to TRBJ2-3, with D hard to call. V dropped 1 base and J dropped 0 bases, with 8 bases sitting between them. Germline V gene lookup returns CDR1 SNHLY and CDR2 FYNNEI. There are 15 residues in the CDR3. The CDR3 bases are TGTGCCAGCAGTGAAGGAACTGCTAGCACAGATACGCAGTATTTT. Translation: CASSEGTASTDTQYF.

V gene TRBV4-3 combines with J gene TRBJ2-3, with no clear D. Trimming left V 0 bases short and J 4 bases short, with 11 bases between. The CDR3 sequence is 15 residues long. Germline V gene data show CDR1 as LGHNA and CDR2 as YSLEER. The CDR3 region has the DNA TGCGCCAGCAGCCAAGATTTACTTGGGGCAGATACGCAGTATTTT. Translation: CASSQDLLGADTQYF.

J is TRBJ2-7 and V is TRBV7-2; 7 bases align to TRBD1. The CDR3 contains 13 residues. Germline lookup yields CDR1 SGHTA and CDR2 FQGNSA. Losses at the gene ends were 6 bases for V and 7 bases for J; bases not matched to a gene: 9. CDR3 residues: CASRFTGVNEQYF. The CDR3 DNA reads as TGTGCCAGCAGGTTTACAGGGGTAAATGAGCAGTACTTC.

Here the CDR3 DNA reads TGTGCCAGCAGTTCCTCAGGGGGGAACACCGGGGAGCTGTTTTTT. Its protein is CASSSSGGNTGELFF. The J gene is TRBJ2-2, the V gene TRBV6-5; 7 positions agree with TRBD1. V gave up 4 bases and J gave up 1 base; unmatched junction bases: 3. From germline, CDR1 is MNHEY and CDR2 SVGAGI. This CDR3 has 15 amino acids.

The genes are TRBV30 and TRBJ2-1; 7 bases align to TRBD1. Trimming removed 0 bases from V and 2 bases from J; junction bases left unmatched: 7. CDR3 size: 16 residues. CDR1 and CDR2 from the germline V gene are GTSNPN and SVGIG (reference sequence). CDR3 residues: CAWSVLYGTAYNEQFF. The DNA of the CDR3 is TGTGCCTGGAGTGTACTCTACGGGACAGCCTACAATGAGCAGTTCTTC.

The chain is built from TRBV10-1 and TRBJ2-1; 11 nucleotides line up with TRBD2. Germline V gene lookup returns CDR1 WNHNN and CDR2 SYGVQD (reference sequence). CDR3 length: 19 residues. Trimming removed 4 bases from V and 2 bases from J; junction bases left unmatched: 13. This CDR3 reads CASSGAPGLAADPYNEQFF. The CDR3 DNA reads TGCGCCAGCAGTGGGGCACCGGGACTAGCGGCGGACCCCTACAATGAGCAGTTCTTC.

This rearrangement joins TRBV28 to TRBJ1-3, with D maybe TRBD1 (6 bases). The V and J ends lost 2 bases and 8 bases respectively, with 10 bases between them. This CDR3 spans 13 amino acids. The germline gives CDR1 MDHEN, CDR2 SYDVKM. The CDR3 spells CASSLPGADTIYF. The DNA for the CDR3 is TGTGCCAGCAGTTTACCGGGGGCGGACACCATATATTTT.

This clone has ten or more counts. The rearrangement uses TRBV2 and TRBJ2-3; D tentatively fits TRBD1 or TRBD2 (5 bases each). The CDR3 contains 13 residues. The V gene's germline CDR1 is SNHLY and CDR2 FYNNEI. Deletions cut 8 bases from V and 2 bases from J, with 11 bases between. The CDR3 nucleotides read TGTGCCAGCGGGGACGGCCCCACAGATACGCAGTATTTT. Residues: CASGDGPTDTQYF.

The chain joins TRBV12-5 to TRBJ2-7, with 8 bases identical to TRBD2. The length of the CDR3 is 16 residues. The germline V gene has CDR1 LGHNT and CDR2 FRNRAP. V shed 1 base, J shed 7 bases, and the junction held 12 bases outside the gene matches. The CDR3 DNA reads as TGTGCTAGTGGTTTGGCCGCGCGGCGGGAGGTGGGGGAGCAGTACTTC. Protein sequence: CASGLAARREVGEQYF.

About this clone itself: This CDR3 is also generated by other DNA sequences in the sample. The chain is built from TRBV7-2 and TRBJ2-2, with D unclear. The CDR3 loop spans 14 amino acids. V was shortened by 1 base and J by 2 bases, with 5 bases between the two germline ends. The germline gives CDR1 SGHTA, CDR2 FQGNSA. The CDR3 DNA reads TGTGCCAGCAGCTTAGTGGCAAACACCGGGGAGCTGTTTTTT. It translates to CASSLVANTGELFF.

This clone has only one observation. As DNA, the CDR3 is TGTGCCATCAGTGGATCCGGACAGGGTTGGGACTATGGCTACACCTTC. Protein sequence: CAISGSGQGWDYGYTF. The chain joins TRBV10-3 to TRBJ1-2; 8 bases fit TRBD1. CDR1 is ENHRY and CDR2 is SYGVKD in the germline V gene. V gave up 4 bases and J gave up 3 bases; unmatched junction bases: 10. This CDR3 has 16 residues.

The chain uses TRBV7-2 and TRBJ1-1; D is ambiguous. From germline, CDR1 is SGHTA and CDR2 FQGNSA. The CDR3 contains 15 residues. V lost 4 bases and J 0 bases, leaving 12 bases between the germline ends. This CDR3 is CASSSRAQLNTEAFF. CDR3 bases: TGTGCCAGCAGCTCCCGGGCCCAGTTGAACACTGAAGCTTTCTTT.

With regard to this clone: At the DNA level, this CDR3 is encoded by other sequences in the same sample as well. This chain joins TRBV5-1 and TRBJ2-7; D gene uncertain. Germline V gives CDR1 SGHRS, CDR2 YFSETQ. Trimming left V 0 bases short and J 4 bases short, with 5 bases between. This CDR3 has 12 residues. The CDR3 nucleotides read TGCGCCAGCAGCTTGGAAAGGTACGAGCAGTACTTC. Its protein is CASSLERYEQYF. Based on the CDR3 plus reference TRBV5-1 and TRBJ2-7, the full variable domain is KAGVTQTPRYLIKTRGQQVTLSCSPISGHRSVSWYQQTPGQGLQFLFEYFSETQRNKGNFPGRFSGRQFSNSRSEMNVSTLELGDSALYLCASSLERYEQYFGPGTRLTVT.

This chain joins TRBV5-6 and TRBJ1-4; D not resolved. In germline, CDR1 is SGHDT, CDR2 YYEEEE. V lost 1 base to trimming and J lost 7 bases, with 8 bases between them. This CDR3 contains 13 residues. CDR3: CASSLITAEKLFF. Here the CDR3 DNA reads TGTGCCAGCAGCTTGATAACAGCTGAAAAACTGTTTTTT.

J is TRBJ1-1 and V is TRBV5-8; D gene unclear. This CDR3 has 15 amino acids. V dropped 1 base and J dropped 0 bases, with 10 bases sitting between them. The V gene's germline CDR1 is SGHTS and CDR2 YDEGEE. CDR3 protein: CASSLNPLVNTEAFF. The DNA of the CDR3 is TGTGCCAGCAGCTTGAATCCGTTGGTGAACACTGAAGCTTTCTTT.

J is TRBJ2-7 and V is TRBV18; 10 positions match TRBD1. CDR3 length: 14 amino acids. Trimming cost V 3 bases and J 6 bases; bases outside gene matches: 5. Germline CDR1 reads KGHSH; CDR2 reads LQKENI. The CDR3 bases are TGTGCCAGCTCACCCGGACAGGGGGAGGCCGAGCAGTACTTC. Protein: CASSPGQGEAEQYF.

This sequence joins TRBV6-7 and TRBJ2-5, with D tentatively TRBD2 (5 bases). TRBV6-7 is an open reading frame, and its role is uncertain. The CDR3 contains 15 residues. V was clipped by 2 bases and J by 4 bases, with 14 bases between them. In nucleotides, the CDR3 is TGTGCCAGCAGTTACGGCGTCGGAGAGGGAGAGACCCAGTACTTC. The encoded protein is CASSYGVGEGETQYF.